This TCR beta chain was identified during a study of control samples from healthy donors and cancer patients. Assay: immunoSEQ multiplex PCR; the TCRdb copy retains only in-frame clones and omits some. The sample gives around 110,000 clones, approximately 90% of which show up once; under 2.5% is in the top ten. Per germline, CDR1 SGHNT and CDR2 YYREEE (reference sequence). This CDR3 has 15 residues. V lost 0 bases, J lost 0 bases, and 9 bases lay in between. The chain employs TRBV5-4 and TRBJ2-5, with D perhaps matching TRBD2 (6 bases). The sequenced sample was blood. The TCR was taken from a woman in her 70s in good health. CDR3 in DNA: TGTGCCAGCAGCTTGGCCTCGGGGGACCAAGAGACCCAGTACTTC. Translating it yields CASSLASGDQETQYF.